The 3 T cell receptor beta chains below were found in one sample sequenced in a study of control samples from healthy donors and cancer patients. Libraries were prepared by immunoSEQ multiplex PCR; TCRdb keeps only in-frame clonotypes and omits some of them. The sample carries about 150,000 clones, almost 90% recorded once. Material for sequencing was blood. The receptor set was obtained from a man between 18 and 35 years old in good health.

The chain carries TRBV4-1 and TRBJ2-2; D unresolved. The CDR3 spans 17 residues. CDR1 MGHRA and CDR2 YSYEKL come from the germline V gene. The V gene lost 0 bases and the J gene lost 6 bases, with 17 bases spanning the gap. For the CDR3, the DNA is TGCGCCAGCAGCCAAGATGAGGCCCTAATTCAATCCGGGGAGCTGTTTTTT. It codes for CASSQDEALIQSGELFF.

The rearrangement joins TRBV28 to TRBJ1-2, with D unclear. The V gene's germline CDR1 is MDHEN and CDR2 SYDVKM. The V and J ends lost 6 bases and 11 bases respectively, with 19 bases between them. The CDR3 extends over 13 amino acids. CDR3: CASSELFGGGYTF. The CDR3, as DNA: TGTGCCAGCAGCGAACTCTTCGGCGGCGGTTACACCTTC.

V and J are TRBV30 and TRBJ2-7; 8 bases align to TRBD1. This CDR3 region has 13 residues. J lost 6 bases, V lost 3 bases, and 7 bases had no gene match. Germline assignment: CDR1 GTSNPN and CDR2 SVGIG (reference sequence). The CDR3 is CAWRPQGVGEQYF. The DNA for the CDR3 is TGTGCCTGGAGGCCACAGGGGGTGGGCGAGCAGTACTTC.